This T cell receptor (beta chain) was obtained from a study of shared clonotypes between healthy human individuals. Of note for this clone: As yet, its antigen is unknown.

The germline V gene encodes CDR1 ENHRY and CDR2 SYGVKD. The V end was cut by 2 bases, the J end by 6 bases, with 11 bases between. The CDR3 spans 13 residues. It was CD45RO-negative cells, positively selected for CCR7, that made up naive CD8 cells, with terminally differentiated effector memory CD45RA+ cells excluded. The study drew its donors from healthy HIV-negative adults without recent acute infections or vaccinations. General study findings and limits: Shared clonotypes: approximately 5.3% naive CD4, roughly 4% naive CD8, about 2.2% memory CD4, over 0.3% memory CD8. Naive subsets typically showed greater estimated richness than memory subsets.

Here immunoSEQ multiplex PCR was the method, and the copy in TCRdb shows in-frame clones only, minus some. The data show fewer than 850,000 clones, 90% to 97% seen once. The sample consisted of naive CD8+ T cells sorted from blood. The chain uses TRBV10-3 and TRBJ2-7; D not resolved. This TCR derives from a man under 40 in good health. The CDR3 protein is CAISEITGIEQYF. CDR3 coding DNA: TGTGCCATCAGTGAGATCACTGGGATCGAGCAGTACTTC.